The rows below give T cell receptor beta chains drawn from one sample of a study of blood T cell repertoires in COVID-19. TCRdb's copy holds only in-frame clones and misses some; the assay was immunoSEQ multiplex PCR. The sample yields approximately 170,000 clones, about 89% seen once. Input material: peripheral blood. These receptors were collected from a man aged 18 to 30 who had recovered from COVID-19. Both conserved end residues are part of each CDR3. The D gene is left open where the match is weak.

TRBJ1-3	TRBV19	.	CATASDILGNTIYF	TGTGCCACCGCTTCGGACATACTAGGAAACACCATATATTTT
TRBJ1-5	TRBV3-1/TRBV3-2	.	CASSPWGGQPQHF	TGTGCCAGCAGCCCATGGGGCGGCCAGCCCCAGCATTTT
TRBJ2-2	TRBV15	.	CATGASPSTGELFF	TGTGCCACCGGCGCTAGCCCTTCCACCGGGGAGCTGTTTTTT
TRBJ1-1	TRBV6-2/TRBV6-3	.	CASSYPSQGLPGGAFF	TGTGCCAGCAGTTACCCCAGCCAGGGGTTGCCGGGAGGAGCTTTCTTT
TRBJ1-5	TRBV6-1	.	CASSDRQPQHF	TGTGCCAGCAGTGATCGGCAGCCCCAGCATTTT
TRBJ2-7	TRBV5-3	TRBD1	CARSRDRGPFGEQYF	TGTGCCAGAAGCCGAGACAGGGGGCCATTTGGTGAGCAGTACTTC
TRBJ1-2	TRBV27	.	CASREWGQNYGYTF	TGTGCCAGCCGAGAGTGGGGGCAGAACTATGGCTACACCTTC
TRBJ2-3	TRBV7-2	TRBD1	CASSLRTGGTDTQYF	TGTGCCAGCAGCCTAAGGACAGGGGGCACAGATACGCAGTATTTT
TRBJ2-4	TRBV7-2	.	CASSLESGHTLYINF	TGTGCCAGCAGCTTAGAATCGGGACATACTCTTTATATAAACTTC
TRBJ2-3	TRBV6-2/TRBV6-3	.	CASSHSVVPDTQYF	TGTGCCAGCAGCCATAGCGTTGTTCCAGATACGCAGTATTTT
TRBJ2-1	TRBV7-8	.	CASSQPGDEQFF	TGTGCCAGCAGCCAACCGGGGGATGAGCAGTTCTTC
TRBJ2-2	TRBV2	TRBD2	CASTEREGVRTGELFF	TGTGCCAGCACTGAGCGGGAGGGTGTCCGGACCGGGGAGCTGTTTTTT
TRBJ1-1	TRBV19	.	CASSYGSNTEAFF	TGTGCCAGTAGTTACGGGTCGAACACTGAAGCTTTCTTT
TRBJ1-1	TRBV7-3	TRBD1	CASSMTGGHTEAFF	TGTGCCAGCAGCATGACAGGGGGCCATACTGAAGCTTTCTTT
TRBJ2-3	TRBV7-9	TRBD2	CASSPRTSADTQYF	TGTGCCAGCAGCCCCCGGACTAGTGCAGATACGCAGTATTTT